This T cell receptor (beta chain) was sequenced during a study of beta chain bispecific antibodies for T cell cancers (dated by TCRdb to the early 2020s). Regarding the research as a whole: Healthy donor T cells were cocultured with T cell leukemia lines and bispecific antibodies, then TRBV sequencing of surviving cells measured the depletion of each TRBV family. Surface TRBV12 (TRBV12-3) was expressed on Jurkat cells, and surface TRBV5-5 was expressed on HPB-ALL cells. Paper-wide results and their limitations: Leukemia cell line cells were mixed with normal T cells in each sequenced sample, and most of the targeted TRBV signal was derived from the leukemia cells rather than from the normal T cells. Cross-reactivity of the anti-TRBV5-5 antibody with TRBV5-6 was attributed to high sequence similarity between the two genes.

Ends trimmed: V by 6 bases, J by 4 bases; bases unmatched to a gene: 8. CDR1 and CDR2 are drawn from the germline V gene (reference sequence): SGHNT, YYREEE. The CDR3 measures 15 amino acids from cysteine to phenylalanine. The DNA shown is the 45-base CDR3, in frame from base 1. For approximately three days, T cells were expanded from blood mononuclear cells using either the anti-CD3 antibody OKT3 or CD3/CD28 Dynabeads. Expanded T cells were maintained in RPMI 1640 supplemented with roughly 10% fetal bovine serum, recombinant human IL-2 (roughly 100 IU/ml) and IL-7 (around 5.3 ng/ml). Cocultures combined approximately 5 x 10^4 normal T cells with approximately 5 x 10^4 target cells and bispecific antibody in 95 to 100 ul, incubated approximately 15 hours at 37°C. Each bispecific antibody was composed of two single-chain variable fragments, which were expressed in a single-chain diabody format with a His tag. The effector T cells were obtained from healthy human donors, with peripheral blood mononuclear cells isolated from leukapheresis samples by Ficoll density gradient centrifugation.

A note on this clonotype: The antigen it recognizes is unknown. No much larger clonotype is one base removed from it; base qualities were not supplied.

Unique molecular identifier barcodes were built into the libraries and used for clonotype quantification. Qiagen AllPrep DNA/RNA Micro kits were used to isolate total RNA, and an Agilent TapeStation was used to check RNA quality. TCR beta libraries were constructed by 5' RACE, in which cDNA synthesis was followed by two PCR steps with TCR beta constant-region gene-specific primers. Sequencing of the TCR beta libraries was done on an Illumina MiSeq platform. In the source study's methods: MIGEC, MiXCR and VDJtools were used for read processing. The frequency of each clonotype was calculated as the fraction of all unique molecular identifiers in the sample that belonged to that clonotype. Any TRBV gene that IMGT lists as a pseudogene or open reading frame, and is therefore nonfunctional, such as TRBV1, TRBV12-1 and TRBV21, was left out. TCRdb itself trimmed the public reads at Q25 with fastp, ran MiXCR and retained productive beta chains. For every CDR3 protein sequence, its rows merge into one entry that carries the most common genes and DNA. TCRdb's processing, not the authors', yielded these V and J calls. Within this sample are about 20,000 distinct CDR3 sequences, with about 2.6% of them counted one time only. The ten largest clones add up to over 25% of the sample.

The chain is encoded by TRBV5-4 joined to TRBJ2-2; 8 nucleotides in the junction match TRBD2. This clonotype was obtained from a human donor in good health. Some clones in this sample may be carry-over from other donors' samples. Sequencing was done on a sample of healthy donor T cells cultured with leukemia cells. CDR3 sequence: CASIGERGSTGELFF. The DNA sequence is as follows: TGTGCCAGCATCGGGGAGCGGGGGAGCACCGGGGAGCTGTTTTTT.